The 2 T cell receptor beta chains below come from one sample, sequenced in a study of cytomegalovirus exposure and HLA in healthy donors. PCR primers comprised 60 Vbeta and 13 Jbeta primers. Clones were sequenced by immunoSEQ multiplex PCR, and TCRdb holds only the in-frame ones, with some missing. Listed are 100,000 to 150,000 clones; about 1.4% falls within the top ten. The specimen sequenced was PBMCs. These receptor sequences come from a woman aged 40-49 years in good health and CMV-seronegative.

V gene TRBV19 combines with J gene TRBJ2-7; TRBD2 matches at 7 bases. The germline gives CDR1 LNHDA, CDR2 SQIVND (reference sequence). V lost 2 bases to trimming and J lost 0 bases; unmatched junction nucleotides: 4. The length of the CDR3 is 15 residues. The DNA of the CDR3 is TGTGCCAGTAGTATATCCGGGGGGACCTCCTACGAGCAGTACTTC. This codes for CASSISGGTSYEQYF.

J is TRBJ2-7 and V is TRBV5-5; D perhaps matches TRBD2 (6 bases). There are 16 residues in the CDR3. V lost 1 base, J lost 4 bases, and 18 bases lay in between. Germline V gives CDR1 SGHKS, CDR2 YYEKEE (reference sequence). The CDR3 protein is CASSLLGGAGAYEQYF. In DNA form, the CDR3 reads TGTGCCAGCAGCTTGTTGGGCGGGGCCGGGGCGTACGAGCAGTACTTC.